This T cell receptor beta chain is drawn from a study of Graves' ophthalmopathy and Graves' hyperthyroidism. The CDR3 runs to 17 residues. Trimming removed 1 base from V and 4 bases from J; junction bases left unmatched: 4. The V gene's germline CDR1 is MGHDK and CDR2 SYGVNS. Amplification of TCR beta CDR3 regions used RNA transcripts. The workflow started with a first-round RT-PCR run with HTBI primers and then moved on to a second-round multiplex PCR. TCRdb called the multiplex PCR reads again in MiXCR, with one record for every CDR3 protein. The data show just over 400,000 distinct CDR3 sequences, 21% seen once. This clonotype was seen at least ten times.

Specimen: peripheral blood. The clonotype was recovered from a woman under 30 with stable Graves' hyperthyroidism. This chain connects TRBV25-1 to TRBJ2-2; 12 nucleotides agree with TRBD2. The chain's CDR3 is CASSELSSGRGTGELFF. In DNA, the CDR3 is TGTGCCAGCAGTGAATTATCTAGCGGGAGGGGCACCGGGGAGCTGTTTTTT.